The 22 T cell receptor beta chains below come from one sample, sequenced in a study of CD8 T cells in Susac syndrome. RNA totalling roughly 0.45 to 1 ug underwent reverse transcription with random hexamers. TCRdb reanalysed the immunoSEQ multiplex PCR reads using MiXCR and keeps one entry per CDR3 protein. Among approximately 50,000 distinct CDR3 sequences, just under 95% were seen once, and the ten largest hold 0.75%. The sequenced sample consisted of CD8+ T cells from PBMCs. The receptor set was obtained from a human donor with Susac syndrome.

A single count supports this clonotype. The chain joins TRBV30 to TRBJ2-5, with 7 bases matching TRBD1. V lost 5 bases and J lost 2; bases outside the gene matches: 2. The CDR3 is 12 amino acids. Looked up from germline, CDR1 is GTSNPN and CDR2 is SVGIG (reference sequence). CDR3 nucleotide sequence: TGTGCCTGGGACAGGGATCAAGAGACCCAGTACTTC. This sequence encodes CAWDRDQETQYF.

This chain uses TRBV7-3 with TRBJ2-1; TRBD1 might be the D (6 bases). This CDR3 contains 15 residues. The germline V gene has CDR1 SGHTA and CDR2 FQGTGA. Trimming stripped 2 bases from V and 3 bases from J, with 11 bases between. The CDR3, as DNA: TGTGCCAGCAGCTTAGAGGTAGGGGGCTACAATGAGCAGTTCTTC. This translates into CASSLEVGGYNEQFF.

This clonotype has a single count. CDR3 protein: CAQQRWGGLVGELFF. CDR3 nucleotides: TGTGCACAGCAGCGGTGGGGGGGCCTTGTCGGGGAGCTGTTTTTT. The rearrangement joins TRBV30 to TRBJ2-2, with D possibly TRBD2 on 7 matching bases. CDR3 length: 15 amino acids. Germline loops: CDR1 GTSNPN, CDR2 SVGIG (reference sequence).

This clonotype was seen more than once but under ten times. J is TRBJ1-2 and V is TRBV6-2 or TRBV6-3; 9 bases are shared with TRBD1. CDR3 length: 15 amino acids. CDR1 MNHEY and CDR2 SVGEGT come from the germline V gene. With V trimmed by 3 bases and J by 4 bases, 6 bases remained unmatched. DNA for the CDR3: TGTGCCAGCAGTTATACGACAGGGGGGAGCTATGGCTACACCTTC. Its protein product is CASSYTTGGSYGYTF.

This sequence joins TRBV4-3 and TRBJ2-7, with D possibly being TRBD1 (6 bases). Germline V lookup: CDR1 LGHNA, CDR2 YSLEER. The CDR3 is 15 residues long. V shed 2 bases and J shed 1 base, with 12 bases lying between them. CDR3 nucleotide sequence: TGCGCCAGCAGCCAACGAGCAGGGGAATCCTACGAGCAGTACTTC. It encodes CASSQRAGESYEQYF.

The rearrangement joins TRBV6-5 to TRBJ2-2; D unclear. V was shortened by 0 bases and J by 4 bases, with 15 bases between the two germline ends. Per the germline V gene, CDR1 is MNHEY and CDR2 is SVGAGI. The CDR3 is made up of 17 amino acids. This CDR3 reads CASSYSRVAGFTGELFF. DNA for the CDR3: TGTGCCAGCAGTTACTCAAGGGTGGCAGGATTCACCGGGGAGCTGTTTTTT.

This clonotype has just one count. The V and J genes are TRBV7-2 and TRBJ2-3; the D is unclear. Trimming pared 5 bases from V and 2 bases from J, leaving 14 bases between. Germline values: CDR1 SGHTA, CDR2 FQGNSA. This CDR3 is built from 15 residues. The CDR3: CASSPDLTFTDTQYF. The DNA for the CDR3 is TGTGCCAGCAGCCCAGACTTGACGTTCACAGATACGCAGTATTTT.

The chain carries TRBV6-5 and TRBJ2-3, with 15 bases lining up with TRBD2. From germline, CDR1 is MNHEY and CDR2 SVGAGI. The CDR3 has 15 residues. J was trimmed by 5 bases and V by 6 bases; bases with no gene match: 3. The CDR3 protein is CASRGLAGGKDTQYF. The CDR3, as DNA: TGTGCCAGCAGGGGACTAGCGGGGGGTAAAGATACGCAGTATTTT.

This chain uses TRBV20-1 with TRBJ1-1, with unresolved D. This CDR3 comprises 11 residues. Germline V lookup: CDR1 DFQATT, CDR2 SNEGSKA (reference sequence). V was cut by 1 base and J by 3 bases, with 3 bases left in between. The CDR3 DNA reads TGCAGTGCTAGAGGATACACTGAAGCTTTCTTT. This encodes CSARGYTEAFF.

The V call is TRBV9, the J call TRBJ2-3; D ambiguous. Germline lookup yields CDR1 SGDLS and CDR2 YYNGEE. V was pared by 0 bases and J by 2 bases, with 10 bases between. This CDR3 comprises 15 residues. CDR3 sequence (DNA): TGTGCCAGCAGCGTAGCGTACAGATCCACAGATACGCAGTATTTT. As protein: CASSVAYRSTDTQYF.

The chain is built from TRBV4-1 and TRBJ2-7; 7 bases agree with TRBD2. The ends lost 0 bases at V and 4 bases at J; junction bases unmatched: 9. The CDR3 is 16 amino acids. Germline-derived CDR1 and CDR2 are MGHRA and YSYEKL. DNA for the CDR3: TGCGCCAGCAGCCAAGACCTGACGGGGGGATGGTACGAGCAGTACTTC. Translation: CASSQDLTGGWYEQYF.

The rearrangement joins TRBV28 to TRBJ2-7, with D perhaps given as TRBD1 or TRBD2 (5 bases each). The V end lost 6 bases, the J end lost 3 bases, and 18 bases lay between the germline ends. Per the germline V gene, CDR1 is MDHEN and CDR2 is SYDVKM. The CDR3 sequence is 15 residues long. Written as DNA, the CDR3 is TGTGCCAGCAGCATACTAAGGGACGGATACTACGAGCAGTACTTC. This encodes CASSILRDGYYEQYF.

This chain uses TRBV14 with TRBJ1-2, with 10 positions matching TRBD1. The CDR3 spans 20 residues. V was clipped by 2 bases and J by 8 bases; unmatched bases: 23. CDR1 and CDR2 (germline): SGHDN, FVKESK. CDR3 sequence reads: CASSQFIRDRGWFIESGYTF. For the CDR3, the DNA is TGTGCCAGCAGCCAATTTATCCGGGACAGGGGCTGGTTTATCGAAAGCGGCTACACCTTC.

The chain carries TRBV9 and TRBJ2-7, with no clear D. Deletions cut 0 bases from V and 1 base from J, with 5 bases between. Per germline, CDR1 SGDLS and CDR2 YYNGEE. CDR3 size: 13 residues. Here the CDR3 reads CASSVAHSYEQYF. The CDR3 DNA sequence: TGTGCCAGCAGCGTAGCTCATTCCTACGAGCAGTACTTC.

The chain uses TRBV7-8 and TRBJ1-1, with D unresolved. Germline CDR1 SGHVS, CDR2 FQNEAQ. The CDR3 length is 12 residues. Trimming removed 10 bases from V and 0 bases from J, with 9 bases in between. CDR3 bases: TGTGCCACAGCCCAGATGAACACTGAAGCTTTCTTT. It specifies CATAQMNTEAFF.

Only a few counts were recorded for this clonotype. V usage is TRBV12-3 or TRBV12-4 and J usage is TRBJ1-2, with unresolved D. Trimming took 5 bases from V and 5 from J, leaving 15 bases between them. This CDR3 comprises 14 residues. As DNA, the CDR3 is TGTGCCAGCAGTGAATTTTTCGCCCTGTATGGCTACACCTTC. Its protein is CASSEFFALYGYTF.

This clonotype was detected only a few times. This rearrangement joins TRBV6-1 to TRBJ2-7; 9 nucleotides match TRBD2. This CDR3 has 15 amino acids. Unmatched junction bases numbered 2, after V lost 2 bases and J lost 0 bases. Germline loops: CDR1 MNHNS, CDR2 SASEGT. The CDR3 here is CASSELAGISYEQYF. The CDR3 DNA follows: TGTGCCAGCAGTGAACTAGCGGGGATCTCCTACGAGCAGTACTTC.

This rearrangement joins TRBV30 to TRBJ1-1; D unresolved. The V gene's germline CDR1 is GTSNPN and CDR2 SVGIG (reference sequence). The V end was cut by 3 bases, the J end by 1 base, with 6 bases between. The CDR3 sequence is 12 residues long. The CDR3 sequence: CAWRAANTEAFF. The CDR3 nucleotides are TGTGCCTGGAGGGCAGCGAACACTGAAGCTTTCTTT.

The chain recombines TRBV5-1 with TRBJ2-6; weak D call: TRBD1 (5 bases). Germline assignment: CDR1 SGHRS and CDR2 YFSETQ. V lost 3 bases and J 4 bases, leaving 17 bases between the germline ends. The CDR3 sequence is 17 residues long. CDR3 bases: TGCGCCAGCAGCTACCCGGACAAACCTACGGGGGCCAACGTCCTGACTTTC. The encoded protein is CASSYPDKPTGANVLTF.

CDR3 region: CSANRLPEETQYF. Here the CDR3 DNA reads TGCAGTGCTAATCGATTACCTGAAGAGACCCAGTACTTC. The J gene is TRBJ2-5, the V gene TRBV20-1; D unclear. This CDR3 is 13 amino acids long. The germline CDR1 and CDR2 sequences are DFQATT and SNEGSKA (reference sequence). V was cut by 4 bases and J by 3 bases, with 12 bases left in between.

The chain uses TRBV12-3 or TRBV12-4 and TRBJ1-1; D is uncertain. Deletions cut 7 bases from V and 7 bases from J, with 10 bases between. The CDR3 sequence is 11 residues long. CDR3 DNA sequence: TGTGCCAGCAATCCTGGCTTTGAAGCTTTCTTT. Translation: CASNPGFEAFF.

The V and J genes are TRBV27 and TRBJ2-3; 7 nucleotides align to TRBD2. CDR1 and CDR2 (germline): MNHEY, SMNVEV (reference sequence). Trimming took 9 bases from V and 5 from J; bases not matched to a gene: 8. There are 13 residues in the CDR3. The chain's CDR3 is CARGGVKGDTQYF. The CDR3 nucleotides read TGTGCCAGGGGGGGGGTCAAGGGAGATACGCAGTATTTT.